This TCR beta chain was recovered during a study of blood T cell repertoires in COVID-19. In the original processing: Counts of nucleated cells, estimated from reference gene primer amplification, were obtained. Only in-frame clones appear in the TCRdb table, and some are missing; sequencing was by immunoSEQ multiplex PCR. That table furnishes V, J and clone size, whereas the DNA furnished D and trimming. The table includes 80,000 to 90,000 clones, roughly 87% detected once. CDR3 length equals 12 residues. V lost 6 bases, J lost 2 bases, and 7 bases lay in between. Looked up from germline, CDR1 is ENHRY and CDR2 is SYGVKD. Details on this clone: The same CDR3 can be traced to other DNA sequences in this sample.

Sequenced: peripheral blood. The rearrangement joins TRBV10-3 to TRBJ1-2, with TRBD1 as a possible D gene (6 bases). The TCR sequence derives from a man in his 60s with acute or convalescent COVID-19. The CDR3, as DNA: TGTGCCATCAGAGGACAGAACTATGGCTACACCTTC. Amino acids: CAIRGQNYGYTF.